Following are 23 T cell receptor beta chains from one sample sequenced in a study of CD4 T cells in relation to SARS-CoV-2 and coronaviruses. Assay: immunoSEQ multiplex PCR; the TCRdb copy retains only in-frame clones and omits some. This table holds about 22,000 clones, just under 70% found once. Unexposed donor CD4+ T cells date from about 2010-2019, before the COVID-19 pandemic. Isolation of CD4+ T cells took place after roughly nine days in culture. For these receptors, no antigen is known. Sequencing used CD4+ T cells from PBMCs, cultured in vitro. These receptors came from a human donor in good health.

The gene calls are TRBV7-9 and TRBJ1-3, with D possibly being TRBD1 (5 bases). V lost 4 bases and J 11 bases, leaving 24 bases between the germline ends. Germline V lookup: CDR1 SEHNR, CDR2 FQNEAQ (reference sequence). The CDR3 totals 16 residues. The CDR3 region has the DNA TGTGCCAGCAGCTCCTTTGAAGCAGCAGGGAGGTCCCCCATATATTTT. Protein: CASSSFEAAGRSPIYF.

V gene TRBV23-1 combines with J gene TRBJ2-3; D is possibly TRBD2 (6 bases). TRBV23-1 is recorded as an ORF, its role being uncertain. V was pared by 1 base and J by 8 bases, with 19 bases between. The CDR3 covers 16 residues. CDR3: CASSQLRTEGCGTQYF. CDR3 coding DNA: TGCGCCAGCAGTCAATTAAGGACGGAGGGTTGTGGTACGCAGTATTTT.

This clone was seen a few times. V and J are TRBV9 and TRBJ2-2; D tentatively fits TRBD1 or TRBD2 (5 bases each). Trimming stripped 2 bases from V and 0 bases from J, with 11 bases between. The length of the CDR3 is 16 residues. Per germline, CDR1 SGDLS and CDR2 YYNGEE. In DNA, the CDR3 is TGTGCCAGCAGCGTCGGCAGAGGGGCGAACACCGGGGAGCTGTTTTTT. It codes for CASSVGRGANTGELFF.

The J gene is TRBJ2-7, the V gene TRBV5-3, with 9 bases lining up with TRBD2. TRBV5-3 is flagged as an ORF with uncertain function. This CDR3 has 14 amino acids. V shed 1 base and J 4 bases; nucleotides not matched to a gene: 3. CDR3 sequence reads: CARSLSGGLYEQYF. In nucleotides, the CDR3 is TGTGCCAGAAGCTTGAGCGGGGGGCTATACGAGCAGTACTTC.

This chain links TRBV7-3 with TRBJ2-2; tentative D call: TRBD2 (6 bases). Germline values: CDR1 SGHTA, CDR2 FQGTGA. The CDR3 consists of 14 residues. V was clipped by 5 bases and J by 1 base, with 8 bases between them. The CDR3 loop is CASSPGLNTGELFF. The CDR3 coding sequence is TGTGCCAGCAGCCCGGGACTGAACACCGGGGAGCTGTTTTTT.

There are a few counts of this clone. CDR3 region: CASRVAGVHNEQFF. DNA for the CDR3: TGTGCCAGCAGGGTTGCTGGGGTCCACAATGAGCAGTTCTTC. The chain combines TRBV11-2 with TRBJ2-1, with D hard to call. V lost 6 bases and J 5 bases, leaving 14 bases between the germline ends. Germline V gene lookup returns CDR1 SGHAT and CDR2 FQNNGV. This CDR3 contains 14 residues.

This clone came up a few times. This chain connects TRBV6-2 or TRBV6-3 to TRBJ1-6; possibly TRBD1 for D (5 bases). CDR3 length equals 13 residues. V was cut by 6 bases and J by 7 bases, with 10 bases left in between. Looked up from germline, CDR1 is MNHEY and CDR2 is SVGEGT. CDR3 DNA sequence: TGTGCCAGCAGCCGGGACGGAAATTCACCCCTCCACTTT. It translates to CASSRDGNSPLHF.

The CDR3 DNA sequence: TGTGCCAGCAGTCGAACCGACAGGGGAGAAGAAAAACTGTTTTTT. Translation: CASSRTDRGEEKLFF. The chain employs TRBV27 and TRBJ1-4; TRBD1 agrees at 8 bases. Germline V gene lookup returns CDR1 MNHEY and CDR2 SMNVEV (reference sequence). The V and J ends lost 5 bases and 8 bases, in that order; junction bases with no gene match: 10. The CDR3 covers 15 residues.

The chain employs TRBV19 and TRBJ1-4; 7 nucleotides align to TRBD1. The CDR3 is made up of 13 amino acids. Germline V lookup: CDR1 LNHDA, CDR2 SQIVND (reference sequence). Trimming took 4 bases from V and 6 from J; bases not matched to a gene: 2. The CDR3, as DNA: TGTGCCAGTAGTACGCAGGGGGATGAAAAACTGTTTTTT. Amino acids: CASSTQGDEKLFF.

The chain uses TRBV2 and TRBJ1-5; D perhaps matches TRBD1 (6 bases). Deletions cut 6 bases from V and 5 bases from J, with 8 bases between. From germline, CDR1 is SNHLY and CDR2 FYNNEI. This CDR3 is 12 amino acids long. This chain's CDR3 is CASRRGDQPQHF. The CDR3 bases are TGTGCCAGCAGGAGGGGGGATCAGCCCCAGCATTTT.

V gene TRBV7-8 combines with J gene TRBJ1-2; no firm D call. CDR3 length: 15 residues. Germline-derived CDR1 and CDR2 are SGHVS and FQNEAQ. Trimming cost V 3 bases and J 0 bases, with 11 bases left between them. DNA for the CDR3: TGTGCCAGCAGCTTTCTGACGGGAGCTAACTATGGCTACACCTTC. Its protein is CASSFLTGANYGYTF.

This chain joins TRBV27 and TRBJ1-1, with a tentative D call TRBD1 (6 bases). The CDR3 length is 13 residues. Looked up from germline, CDR1 is MNHEY and CDR2 is SMNVEV (reference sequence). Trimming pared 0 bases from V and 7 bases from J, leaving 9 bases between. The CDR3 reads CASSLSRTVEAFF. Written as DNA, the CDR3 is TGTGCCAGCAGTTTATCCCGGACAGTTGAAGCTTTCTTT.

The genes are TRBV20-1 and TRBJ2-5, with D hard to call. Trimming left V 3 bases short and J 1 base short, with 0 bases between. Germline CDR1 is DFQATT and CDR2 is SNEGSKA (reference sequence). The CDR3 totals 10 residues. The CDR3 protein is CSASQETQYF. For the CDR3, the DNA is TGCAGTGCTAGCCAAGAGACCCAGTACTTC.

The rearrangement links TRBV5-4 to TRBJ2-7; 12 bases fit TRBD1. The CDR3 consists of 16 residues. The germline CDR1 and CDR2 sequences are SGHNT and YYREEE (reference sequence). The V and J ends lost 5 bases and 4 bases, in that order; junction bases with no gene match: 10. CDR3 loop: CASSLGQGARGYEQYF. The CDR3 nucleotides read TGTGCCAGCAGTCTGGGACAGGGGGCGAGAGGTTACGAGCAGTACTTC.

The chain employs TRBV18 and TRBJ1-3; D gene unclear. The ends were cut back, 2 bases at V and 0 bases at J, with 11 bases in the middle. CDR3 length: 16 amino acids. Germline loops: CDR1 KGHSH, CDR2 LQKENI. The CDR3: CASSPEIDYSGNTIYF. CDR3 bases: TGTGCCAGCTCACCAGAGATCGACTACTCTGGAAACACCATATATTTT.

The chain has TRBV7-2 and TRBJ2-2; TRBD2 agrees at 12 bases. The junction had 12 bases not matched to a gene; V was cut back by 5 bases and J by 5 bases. Germline V gene lookup returns CDR1 SGHTA and CDR2 FQGNSA. The CDR3 contains 18 residues. The CDR3 region has the DNA TGTGCCAGCAGCAAATGGGGTCTAGCGGGGGGGCAGACCGGGGAGCTGTTTTTT. Translated, it gives CASSKWGLAGGQTGELFF. Supplemented by reference TRBV7-2 and TRBJ2-2, the full variable domain reads GAGVSQSPSNKVTEKGKDVELRCDPISGHTALYWYRQSLGQGLEFLIYFQGNSAPDKSGLPSDRFSAERTGGSVSTLTIQRTQQEDSAVYLCASSKWGLAGGQTGELFFGEGSRLTVL.

The gene calls are TRBV7-9 and TRBJ2-6; D ambiguous. V gave up 1 base and J gave up 0 bases, with 4 bases separating them. Germline CDR1 and CDR2: SEHNR and FQNEAQ (reference sequence). The CDR3 consists of 15 residues. CDR3 sequence: CASSLGFSGANVLTF. Written as DNA, the CDR3 is TGTGCCAGCAGCTTAGGGTTCTCTGGGGCCAACGTCCTGACTTTC.

Here the CDR3 DNA reads TGTGCCAGCAGCTCCCAAACCTCTAGCGGTGGTTTAGATGAGCAGTTCTTC. Translated: CASSSQTSSGGLDEQFF. The chain couples TRBV7-2 to TRBJ2-1, with 7 nucleotides matching TRBD2. Germline V gene data show CDR1 as SGHTA and CDR2 as FQGNSA. This CDR3 comprises 17 residues. V shed 4 bases, J shed 8 bases, and the junction held 17 bases outside the gene matches.

This chain links TRBV7-9 with TRBJ2-7; 13 bases map to TRBD2. Germline-derived CDR1 and CDR2 are SEHNR and FQNEAQ (reference sequence). CDR3 length: 15 amino acids. The J segment lost 3 bases and the V segment lost 4 bases, leaving 3 bases of the junction unmatched. Here the CDR3 reads CASSSGLAGIYEQYF. CDR3 sequence (DNA): TGTGCCAGCAGCTCGGGACTAGCGGGAATCTACGAGCAGTACTTC.

The chain couples TRBV18 to TRBJ2-7; TRBD2 matches at 14 bases. The V and J ends lost 2 bases and 2 bases, in that order; junction bases with no gene match: 5. Germline lookup yields CDR1 KGHSH and CDR2 LQKENI. This CDR3 is 17 amino acids long. CDR3 in DNA: TGTGCCAGCTCACCAGGGACTAGCGGGAGTGGTACCTACGAGCAGTACTTC. Translated: CASSPGTSGSGTYEQYF.

The chain has TRBV6-6 and TRBJ1-3; maybe TRBD1 (5 bases). The germline gives CDR1 MNHNY, CDR2 SVGAGI (reference sequence). Trimming stripped 1 base from V and 4 bases from J, with 14 bases between. The CDR3 runs to 16 residues. In nucleotides, the CDR3 is TGTGCCAGCAGTTACTGGGACGGCGGCCCAGGAAACACCATATATTTT. It translates to CASSYWDGGPGNTIYF.

The chain has TRBV30 and TRBJ1-1, with D unresolved. Germline values: CDR1 GTSNPN, CDR2 SVGIG (reference sequence). V shed 0 bases and J shed 4 bases, with 18 bases lying between them. The CDR3 has 16 amino acids. The DNA for the CDR3 is TGTGCCTGGAGTGTCGGTCAATTGGGTTTAGGCACTGAAGCTTTCTTT. Translation: CAWSVGQLGLGTEAFF. The full variable domain, with the rest looked up from reference TRBV30 and TRBJ1-1, is SQTIHQWPATLVQPVGSPLSLECTVEGTSNPNLYWYRQAAGRGLQLLFYSVGIGQISSEVPQNLSASRPQDRQFILSSKKLLLSDSGFYLCAWSVGQLGLGTEAFFGQGTRLTVV.

This clone was counted a few times. The rearrangement joins TRBV2 to TRBJ2-7; 8 bases align to TRBD2. V trimming: 3 bases; J trimming: 4 bases; junction bases outside the gene matches: 5. Per the germline V gene, CDR1 is SNHLY and CDR2 is FYNNEI. This CDR3 comprises 14 residues. The CDR3 DNA is TGTGCCAGCAGTGAGATAGCGGGACCGTACGAGCAGTACTTC. Residues: CASSEIAGPYEQYF.